The source of this TCR beta chain is a study of response to subunit inactivated influenza vaccine. V dropped 3 bases and J dropped 2; count of bases not matched to a gene: 5. Germline V gene sequence: CDR1 SNHLY, CDR2 FYNNEI. The CDR3 extends over 15 amino acids. Each CDR3 protein gets one entry after TCRdb re-called the RT-PCR reads with MiXCR. Of hundreds of thousands of distinct CDR3 sequences in the sample, about 11% were seen once. These data are also associated with another study on T cells expressing NK-cell markers. That report adds: Synthesis of TCR beta cDNA relied on 5'RACE template switching carrying UMIs. Sorted T-cell subsets CD3+CD56+NKG2C+, CD3+CD56+NKG2C- and CD3+CD56-NKG2C+ were TCR beta-sequenced. In several experiments, sorting was confined to alpha-beta TCR T cells through use of an anti-gamma-delta TCR antibody.

The sequences come from PBMCs from blood, collected on the day of vaccination. The source of this sequence is a man aged 50-59 years who received an inactivated influenza vaccine. The chain is built from TRBV2 and TRBJ2-5; 8 positions match TRBD2. Here the CDR3 DNA reads TGTGCCAGCAGTGAGATGGCGGGGGGTCAAGAGACCCAGTACTTC. Its protein is CASSEMAGGQETQYF. The full variable domain, rest sourced from reference TRBV2 and TRBJ2-5, is EPEVTQTPSHQVTQMGQEVILRCVPISNHLYFYWYRQILGQKVEFLVSFYNNEISEKSEIFDDQFSVERPDGSNFTLKIRSTKLEDSAMYFCASSEMAGGQETQYFGPGTRLLVL.